This entry is about one T cell receptor beta chain. Researchers amplified the TCR beta CDR3 regions from RNA transcripts. An initial round of RT-PCR targeting the TCR CDR3 relied on the HTBI primer set. TCRdb ran MiXCR on the multiplex PCR reads and lists one entry per CDR3 protein. The sample holds 660,000 or so distinct CDR3 sequences, roughly 45% seen once. This sample was included in a study of T cells in Graves' hyperthyroidism and ophthalmopathy. The CDR3 has 13 amino acids. Trimming took 5 bases from V and 4 from J, leaving 12 bases between them. The germline gives CDR1 SGHRS, CDR2 YFSETQ. The chain employs TRBV5-1 and TRBJ1-2, with a tentative D call TRBD1 (5 bases). Sequenced input: peripheral blood or thyroid tissue (not recorded which). This TCR was recovered from an adult man with Graves' disease, either hyperthyroidism or ophthalmopathy (not recorded which). CDR3 bases: TGCGCCAGCAGTCGCGACAGTCCCTATGGCTACACCTTC. Encoded protein: CASSRDSPYGYTF.